A selection of T cell receptor beta chains follows, all from one sample in a study of blood T cells in healthy people across ages. TCRdb ran MiXCR on the 5' RACE reads and lists one entry per CDR3 protein. The table has a few hundred thousand distinct CDR3 sequences, over 45% seen once. The sample consisted of blood. The receptor source for this set is a man in his 60s in good health. The CDR3 runs from the conserved cysteine through the conserved F or W. A D gene is named only where the DNA matches it firmly. Not every row has a clone size; where given, it reads once, few, many or a size class.

TRBD1 TRBJ2-1 - TRBV7-2 TGTGCCGGCACCTCCCTCACCGGGACAGGGGGCAATGAGCAGTTCTTC CAGTSLTGTGGNEQFF
- TRBJ1-6 - TRBV20-1 TGCAGTGCTAGACAGGACGGAAACTCACCCCTCCACTTT CSARQDGNSPLHF
- TRBJ2-3 - TRBV28 TGTGCCAGCAGTACCCTCCGCACAGATACGCAGTATTTT CASSTLRTDTQYF
- TRBJ1-1 - TRBV2 TGTGCCAGCGGCGGGTCGCAGTCACCCACTGAAGCTTTCTTT CASGGSQSPTEAFF
- TRBJ1-1 many TRBV20-1 TGCAGTGCTAGGGCCGACACCTTTGAAGCTTTCTTT CSARADTFEAFF
- TRBJ2-5 - TRBV10-1 TGCGCCAGCAGTGATGGAAGCAAAGAGACCCAGTACTTC CASSDGSKETQYF
TRBD1 TRBJ2-5 - TRBV5-1 TGCGCCAGCAGCTTGGCCACAGGGGGTTTAGGGGAGACCCAGTACTTC CASSLATGGLGETQYF
- TRBJ1-2 - TRBV5-8 TGTGCCAGCAGTCAGCCGGGACTGGGGGACTATGGCTACACCTTC CASSQPGLGDYGYTF
- TRBJ2-5 few TRBV20-1 TGCAGTGCGACGACCGGGTCCCAAGAGACCCAGTACTTC CSATTGSQETQYF
TRBD1 TRBJ2-5 once TRBV5-4 TGTGCCAGCAGCGCACAGGGGTGGCAAGAGACCCAGTACTTC CASSAQGWQETQYF
TRBD2 TRBJ2-5 - TRBV7-2 TGTGCCAGCAGCTTAGGATCGGGACTAGCGGGAGAAAGGCAAGAGACCCAGTACTTC CASSLGSGLAGERQETQYF
- TRBJ2-7 - TRBV20-1 TGCAGTGCCCGAGATGTTGGCCGCTCATCCTACGAGCAGTACTTC CSARDVGRSSYEQYF
- TRBJ2-7 once TRBV5-1 TGCGCCAGCAGTCACGCAGACTCCTACAATGAGCAGTACTTC CASSHADSYNEQYF
- TRBJ1-6 few TRBV6-2/TRBV6-3 TGTGCCAGCAGTGATGGTGTCGGGCGTGGTTCACCCCTCCACTTT CASSDGVGRGSPLHF
TRBD1 TRBJ2-7 - TRBV20-1 TGCAGTGCTGGACAGGGGGACCTCTACGAGCAGTACTTC CSAGQGDLYEQYF
TRBD2 TRBJ2-1 few TRBV24-1 TGTGCCACCTCTAGCGGGGGCTACAATGAGCAGTTCTTC CATSSGGYNEQFF
TRBD1 TRBJ2-1 - TRBV7-2 TGTGCCAGCAGCTTCTTCGGGACAGGGCAGGTCAATGAGCAGTTCTTC CASSFFGTGQVNEQFF
- TRBJ2-3 few TRBV6-6 TGTGCCAGCAGTCTCATTCCAGATACGCAGTATTTT CASSLIPDTQYF
TRBD1 TRBJ1-6 - TRBV7-9 TGTGCCAGCAGCCCCGGACAGGCCTATAATTCACCCCTCCACTTT CASSPGQAYNSPLHF
- TRBJ1-2 - TRBV20-1 TGCAGTGCTAGAGTCTGGGATGGGGGGTATGGCTACACCTTC CSARVWDGGYGYTF
TRBD2 TRBJ2-1 - TRBV18 TGTGCCAGCTCACCACCTACGACTAGCCGTCGCAATGAGCAGTTCTTC CASSPPTTSRRNEQFF
- TRBJ2-5 - TRBV30 TGTGCCTGGAGTACCACAGGGAAAGAGACCCAGTACTTC CAWSTTGKETQYF
- TRBJ2-7 - TRBV7-2 TGTGCCAGCAGCTTAGCGCGGGTTGTTTACGAGCAGTACTTC CASSLARVVYEQYF
- TRBJ1-1 - TRBV7-2 TGTGCCAGCAGCCCCCTCCCGAGGGTGGGGACTGAAGCTTTCTTT CASSPLPRVGTEAFF
TRBD1 TRBJ1-2 few TRBV6-6 TGTGCCAGCAGTCCCGGGACAGGTGGCTACACCTTC CASSPGTGGYTF
- TRBJ2-3 - TRBV28 TGTGCCAGCAAGGGGCCGGGTGATACGCAGTATTTT CASKGPGDTQYF
TRBD2 TRBJ2-1 - TRBV7-2 TGTGCCAGCAGTTTGAGCGGGGGGCCGGTCAATGAGCAGTTCTTC CASSLSGGPVNEQFF
TRBD2 TRBJ2-4 - TRBV20-1 TGCAGTGCTAGAAGGCTAGCGGGAGAAGTGACCAAAAACATTCAGTACTTC CSARRLAGEVTKNIQYF
- TRBJ2-7 once TRBV5-1 TGCACCAGCAGCCCCGGATTTTACGAGCAGTACTTC CTSSPGFYEQYF
TRBD2 TRBJ2-3 - TRBV7-2 TGTGCCAGCAGCCCAGGGACGGGGGGGCGCACAGATACGCAGTATTTT CASSPGTGGRTDTQYF
- TRBJ2-7 - TRBV7-9 TGTGCCAGCACCGTGAAAGGGTCGTCCTACGAGCAGTACTTC CASTVKGSSYEQYF
TRBD1 TRBJ2-5 - TRBV27 TGTGCCAGCAGCAGGACAGGCTGGGAGACCCAGTACTTC CASSRTGWETQYF
- TRBJ2-1 many TRBV7-3 TGTGCCAGCAGCGCCGCCCACAATGAGCAGTTCTTC CASSAAHNEQFF
TRBD2 TRBJ2-4 many TRBV29-1 TGCAGCGTTGAAAAGGGGACTAGCGGGGGGGTTCAGTACTTC CSVEKGTSGGVQYF
TRBD1 TRBJ2-7 - TRBV20-1 TGCAGTGCCTTCGGACAGGGAGCCTACGAGCAGTACTTC CSAFGQGAYEQYF
- TRBJ2-3 few TRBV6-2/TRBV6-3 TGTGCCAGCAGGGCCAGCACAGATACGCAGTATTTT CASRASTDTQYF
TRBD1 TRBJ2-2 few TRBV11-1 TGTGCCAGCAGCGCACACAGGGGAATCGGGGAGCTGTTTTTT CASSAHRGIGELFF
- TRBJ2-7 few TRBV20-1 TGCAGTGCTAGTGATCTTCGTGCCGGGACTTCCTACGAGCAGTACTTC CSASDLRAGTSYEQYF
- TRBJ1-5 - TRBV14 TGTGCCAGCAGCCATGCTCATCAGCCCCAGCATTTT CASSHAHQPQHF
TRBD1 TRBJ1-6 once TRBV12-3/TRBV12-4 TGTGCCAGCAGAAAGGACAGGACCCATTCACCCCTCCACTTT CASRKDRTHSPLHF
TRBD2 TRBJ2-3 - TRBV12-3/TRBV12-4 TGTGCCAGCAGTTTTAGAGCTAGCGGGAACACAGATACGCAGTATTTT CASSFRASGNTDTQYF
- TRBJ2-7 - TRBV28 TGTGCCAGCACCAACCCCGCTCCCTACGAGCAGTACTTC CASTNPAPYEQYF
- TRBJ2-1 many TRBV4-3 TGCGCCAGCAGCCCTAGTGTGTTACTCGGGAACAATGAGCAGTTCTTC CASSPSVLLGNNEQFF
- TRBJ2-5 - TRBV29-1 TGCAGCGTTGCGGGCGCGGGACGAGGGGAGCAGTACTTC CSVAGAGRGEQYF
TRBD1 TRBJ1-2 many TRBV19 TGTGCCAGTAGCCCGGACAGGGATGCCTATGGCTACACCTTC CASSPDRDAYGYTF
- TRBJ2-1 - TRBV7-2 TGTGCCAGCAGCTTTAGGAGGGGCAGTGAGCAGTTCTTC CASSFRRGSEQFF
TRBD2 TRBJ2-1 - TRBV29-1 TGCAGCGGTGACCTGCCGGGGGGGGTCGCCAATGAGCAGTTCTTC CSGDLPGGVANEQFF
TRBD1 TRBJ2-7 - TRBV25-1 TGTGCCAGCAGTGATGGGGCCGACAGGGTGTACGAGCAGTACTTC CASSDGADRVYEQYF
- TRBJ2-5 few TRBV4-1 TGCGCCAGCAGCCAAGATTGGGCGGGGTCCCAAGAGACCCAGTACTTC CASSQDWAGSQETQYF
TRBD2 TRBJ2-3 few TRBV3-1 TGTGCCAGCAAGAACTTAGCGGGAGTGGGGGATACGCAGTATTTT CASKNLAGVGDTQYF